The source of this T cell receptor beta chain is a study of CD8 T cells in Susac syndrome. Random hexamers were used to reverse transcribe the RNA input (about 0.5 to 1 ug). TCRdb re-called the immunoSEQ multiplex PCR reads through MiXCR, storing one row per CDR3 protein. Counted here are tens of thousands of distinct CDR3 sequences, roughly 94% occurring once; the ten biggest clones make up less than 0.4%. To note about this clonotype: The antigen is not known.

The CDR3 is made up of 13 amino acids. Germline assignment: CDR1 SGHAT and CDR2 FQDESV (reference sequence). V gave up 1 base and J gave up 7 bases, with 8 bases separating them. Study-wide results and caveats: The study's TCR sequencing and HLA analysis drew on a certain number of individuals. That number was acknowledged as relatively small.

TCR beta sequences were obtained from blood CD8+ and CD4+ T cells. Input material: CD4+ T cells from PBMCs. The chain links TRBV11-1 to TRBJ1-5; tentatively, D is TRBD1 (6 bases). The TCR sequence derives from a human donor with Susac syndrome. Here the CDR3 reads CASSLDREQPQHF. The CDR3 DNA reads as TGTGCCAGCAGCTTAGACAGGGAACAGCCCCAGCATTTT.